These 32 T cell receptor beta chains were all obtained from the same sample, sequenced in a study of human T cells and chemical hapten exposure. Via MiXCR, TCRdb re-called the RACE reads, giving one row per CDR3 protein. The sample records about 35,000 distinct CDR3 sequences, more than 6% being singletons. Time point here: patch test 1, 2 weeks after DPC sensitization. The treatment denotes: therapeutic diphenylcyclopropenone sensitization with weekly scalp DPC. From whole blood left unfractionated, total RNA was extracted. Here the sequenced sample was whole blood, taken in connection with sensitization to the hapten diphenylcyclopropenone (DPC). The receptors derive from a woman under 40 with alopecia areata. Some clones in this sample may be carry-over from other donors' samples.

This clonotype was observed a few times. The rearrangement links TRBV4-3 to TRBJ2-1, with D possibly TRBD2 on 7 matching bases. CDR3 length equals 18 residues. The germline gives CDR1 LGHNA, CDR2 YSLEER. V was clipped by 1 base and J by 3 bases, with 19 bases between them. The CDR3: CASSQALEGGGYYNEQFF. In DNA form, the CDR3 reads TGCGCCAGCAGCCAAGCCCTCGAGGGCGGGGGCTACTACAATGAGCAGTTCTTC.

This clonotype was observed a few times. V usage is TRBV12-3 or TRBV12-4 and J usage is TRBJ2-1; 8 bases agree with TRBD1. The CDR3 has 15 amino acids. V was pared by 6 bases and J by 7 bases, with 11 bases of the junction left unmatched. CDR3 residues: CASSPRTGFRNEQFF. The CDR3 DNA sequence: TGTGCCAGCAGCCCTCGGACAGGGTTTCGTAATGAGCAGTTCTTC.

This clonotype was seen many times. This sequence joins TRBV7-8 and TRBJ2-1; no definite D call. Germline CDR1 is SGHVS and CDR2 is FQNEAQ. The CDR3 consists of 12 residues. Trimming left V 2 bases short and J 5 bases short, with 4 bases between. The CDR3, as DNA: TGTGCCAGCAGCTTACGGAACAATGAGCAGTTCTTC. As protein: CASSLRNNEQFF. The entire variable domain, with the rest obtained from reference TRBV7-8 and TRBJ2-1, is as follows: GAGVSQSPRYKVAKRGQDVALRCDPISGHVSLFWYQQALGQGPEFLTYFQNEAQLDKSGLPSDRFFAERPEGSVSTLKIQRTQQEDSAVYLCASSLRNNEQFFGPGTRLTVL.

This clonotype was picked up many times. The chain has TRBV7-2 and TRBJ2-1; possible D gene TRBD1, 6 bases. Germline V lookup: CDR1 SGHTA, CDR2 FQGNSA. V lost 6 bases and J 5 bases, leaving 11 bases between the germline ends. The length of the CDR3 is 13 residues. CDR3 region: CASSRQANNEQFF. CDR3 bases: TGTGCCAGCAGTCGACAGGCCAACAATGAGCAGTTCTTC.

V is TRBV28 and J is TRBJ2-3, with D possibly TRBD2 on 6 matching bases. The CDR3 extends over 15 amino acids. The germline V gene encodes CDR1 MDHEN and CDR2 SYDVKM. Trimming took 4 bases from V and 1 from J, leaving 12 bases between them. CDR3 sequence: CASSWGEGGTDTQYF. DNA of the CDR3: TGTGCCAGCAGTTGGGGGGAAGGGGGCACAGATACGCAGTATTTT.

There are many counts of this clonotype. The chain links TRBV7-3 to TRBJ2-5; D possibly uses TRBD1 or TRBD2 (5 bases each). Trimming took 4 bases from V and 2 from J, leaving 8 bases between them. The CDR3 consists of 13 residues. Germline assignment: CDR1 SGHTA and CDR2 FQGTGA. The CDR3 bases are TGTGCCAGCAGCTCGGGACCGCAAGAGACCCAGTACTTC. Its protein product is CASSSGPQETQYF. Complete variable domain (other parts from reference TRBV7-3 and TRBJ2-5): GAGVSQTPSNKVTEKGKYVELRCDPISGHTALYWYRQSLGQGPEFLIYFQGTGAADDSGLPNDRFFAVRPEGSVSTLKIQRTERGDSAVYLCASSSGPQETQYFGPGTRLLVL.

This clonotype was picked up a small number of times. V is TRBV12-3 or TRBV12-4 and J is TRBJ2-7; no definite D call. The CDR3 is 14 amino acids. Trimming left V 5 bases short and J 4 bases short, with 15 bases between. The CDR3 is CASSRHYDGYEQYF. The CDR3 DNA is TGTGCCAGCAGTCGCCACTATGACGGGTACGAGCAGTACTTC.

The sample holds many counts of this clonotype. The CDR3 DNA reads as TGTGCCAGCAGTTTATCCCGTAGCGGGGAGCTGTTTTTT. Encoded protein: CASSLSRSGELFF. The chain couples TRBV12-3 or TRBV12-4 to TRBJ2-2; D is undetermined. This CDR3 contains 13 residues. V shed 2 bases and J shed 7 bases, with 8 bases lying between them.

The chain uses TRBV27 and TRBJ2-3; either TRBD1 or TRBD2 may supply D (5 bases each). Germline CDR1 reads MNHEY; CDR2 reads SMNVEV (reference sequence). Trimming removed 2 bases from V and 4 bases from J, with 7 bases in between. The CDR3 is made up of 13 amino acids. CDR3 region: CASSLVGADTQYF. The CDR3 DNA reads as TGTGCCAGCAGTTTAGTGGGGGCAGATACGCAGTATTTT.

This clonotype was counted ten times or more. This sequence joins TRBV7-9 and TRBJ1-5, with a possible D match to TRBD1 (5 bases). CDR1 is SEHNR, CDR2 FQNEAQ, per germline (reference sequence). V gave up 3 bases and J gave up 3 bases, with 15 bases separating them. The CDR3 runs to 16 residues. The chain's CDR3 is CASSFFGGGVNQPQHF. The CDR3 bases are TGTGCCAGCAGCTTTTTCGGTGGGGGGGTCAATCAGCCCCAGCATTTT.

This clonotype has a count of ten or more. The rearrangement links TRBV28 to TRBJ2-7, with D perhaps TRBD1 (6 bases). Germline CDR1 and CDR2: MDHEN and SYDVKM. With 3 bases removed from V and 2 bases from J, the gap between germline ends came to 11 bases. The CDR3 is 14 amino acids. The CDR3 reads CASSFEGGPYEQYF. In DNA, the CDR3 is TGTGCCAGCAGTTTTGAAGGGGGTCCCTACGAGCAGTACTTC.

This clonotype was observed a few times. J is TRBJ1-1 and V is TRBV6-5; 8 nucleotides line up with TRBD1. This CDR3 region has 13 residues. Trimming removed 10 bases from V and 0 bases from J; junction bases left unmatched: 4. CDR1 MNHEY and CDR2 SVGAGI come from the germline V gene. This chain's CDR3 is CAIWDRMNTEAFF. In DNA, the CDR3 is TGTGCCATATGGGACAGGATGAACACTGAAGCTTTCTTT.

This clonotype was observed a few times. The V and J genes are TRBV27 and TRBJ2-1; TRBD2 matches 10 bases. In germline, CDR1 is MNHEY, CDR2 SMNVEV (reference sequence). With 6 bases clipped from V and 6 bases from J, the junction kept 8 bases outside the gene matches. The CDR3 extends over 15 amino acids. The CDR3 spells CASRKSGGAGNEQFF. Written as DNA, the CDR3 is TGTGCCAGCAGAAAGAGCGGGGGGGCGGGCAATGAGCAGTTCTTC.

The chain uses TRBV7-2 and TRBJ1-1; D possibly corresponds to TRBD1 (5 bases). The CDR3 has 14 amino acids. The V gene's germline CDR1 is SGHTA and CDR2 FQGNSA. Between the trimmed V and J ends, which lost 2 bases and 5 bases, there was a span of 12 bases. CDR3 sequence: CASSLFRGGTEAFF. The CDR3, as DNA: TGTGCCAGCAGCTTATTCCGGGGGGGTACTGAAGCTTTCTTT.

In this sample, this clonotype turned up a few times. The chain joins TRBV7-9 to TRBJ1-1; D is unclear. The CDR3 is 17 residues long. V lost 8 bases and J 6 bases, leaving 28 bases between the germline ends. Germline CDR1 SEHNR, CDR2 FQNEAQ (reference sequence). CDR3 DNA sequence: TGTGCCAGCTCCCCCTGGCGAGGGTCCTCCCGGGTCTCTGAAGCTTTCTTT. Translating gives CASSPWRGSSRVSEAFF. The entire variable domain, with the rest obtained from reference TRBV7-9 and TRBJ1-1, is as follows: DTGVSQNPRHKITKRGQNVTFRCDPISEHNRLYWYRQTLGQGPEFLTYFQNEAQLEKSRLLSDRFSAERPKGSFSTLEIQRTEQGDSAMYLCASSPWRGSSRVSEAFFGQGTRLTVV.

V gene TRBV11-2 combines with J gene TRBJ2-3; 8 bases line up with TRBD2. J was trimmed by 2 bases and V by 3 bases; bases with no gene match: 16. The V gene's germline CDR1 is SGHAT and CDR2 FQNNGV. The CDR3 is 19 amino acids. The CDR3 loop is CASSFPTRGLEPSTDTQYF. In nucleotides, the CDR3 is TGTGCCAGCAGCTTCCCCACGCGGGGACTAGAGCCCTCCACAGATACGCAGTATTTT. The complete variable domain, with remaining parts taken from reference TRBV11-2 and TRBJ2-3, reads EAGVAQSPRYKIIEKRQSVAFWCNPISGHATLYWYQQILGQGPKLLIQFQNNGVVDDSQLPKDRFSAERLKGVDSTLKIQPAKLEDSAVYLCASSFPTRGLEPSTDTQYFGPGTRLTVL.

CDR3 sequence: CATSDRLVNTGELFF. The CDR3 DNA reads TGTGCCACCAGTGACCGCCTAGTCAACACCGGGGAGCTGTTTTTT. The chain carries TRBV24-1 and TRBJ2-2; no clear D. Germline V gene data show CDR1 as KGHDR and CDR2 as SFDVKD. The CDR3 is 15 residues long. Between the trimmed V and J ends, which lost 4 bases and 2 bases, there was a span of 10 bases.

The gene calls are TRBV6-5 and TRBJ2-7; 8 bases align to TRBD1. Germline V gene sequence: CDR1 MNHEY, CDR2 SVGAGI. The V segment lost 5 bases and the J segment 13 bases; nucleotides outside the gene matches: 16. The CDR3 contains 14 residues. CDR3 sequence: CASSIDRGGSNRYF. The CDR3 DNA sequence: TGTGCCAGCAGTATCGACAGGGGTGGTAGCAATCGATACTTC.

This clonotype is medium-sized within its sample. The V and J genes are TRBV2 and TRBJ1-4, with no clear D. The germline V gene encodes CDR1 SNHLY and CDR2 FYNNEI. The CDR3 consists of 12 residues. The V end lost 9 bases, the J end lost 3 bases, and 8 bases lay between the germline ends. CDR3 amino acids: CASRWSNEKLFF. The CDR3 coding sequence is TGTGCCAGTCGGTGGTCTAATGAAAAACTGTTTTTT.

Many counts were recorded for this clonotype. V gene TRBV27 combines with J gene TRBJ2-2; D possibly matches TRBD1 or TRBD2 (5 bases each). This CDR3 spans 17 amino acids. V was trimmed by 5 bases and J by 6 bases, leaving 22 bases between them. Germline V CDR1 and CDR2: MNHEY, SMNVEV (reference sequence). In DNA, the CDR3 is TGTGCCAGCAGTAACACTTGGCGTAGGGGAGCGGCCGGGGAGCTGTTTTTT. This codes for CASSNTWRRGAAGELFF.

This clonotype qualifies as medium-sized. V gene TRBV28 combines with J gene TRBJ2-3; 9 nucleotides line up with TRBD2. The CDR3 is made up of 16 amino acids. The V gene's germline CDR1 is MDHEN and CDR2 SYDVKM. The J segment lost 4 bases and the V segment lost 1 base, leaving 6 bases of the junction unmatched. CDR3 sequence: CASSLLRGGVADTQYF. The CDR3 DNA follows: TGTGCCAGCAGTTTATTGCGGGGGGGCGTGGCAGATACGCAGTATTTT.

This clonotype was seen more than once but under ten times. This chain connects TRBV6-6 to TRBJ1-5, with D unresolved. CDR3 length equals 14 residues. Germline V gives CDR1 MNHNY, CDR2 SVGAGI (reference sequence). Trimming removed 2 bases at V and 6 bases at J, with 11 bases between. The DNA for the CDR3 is TGTGCCAGCAGTTACGCGGATACTGTTCAGCCCCAGCATTTT. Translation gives CASSYADTVQPQHF.

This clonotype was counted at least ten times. CDR3 nucleotides: TGCAGCGTAATTGGGGCCTCAGATACGCAGTATTTT. Residues: CSVIGASDTQYF. The chain joins TRBV29-1 to TRBJ2-3; possible D gene TRBD1, 5 bases. The V end was cut by 6 bases, the J end by 4 bases, with 11 bases between. CDR3 length equals 12 residues. Germline V lookup: CDR1 SQVTM, CDR2 ANQGSEA.

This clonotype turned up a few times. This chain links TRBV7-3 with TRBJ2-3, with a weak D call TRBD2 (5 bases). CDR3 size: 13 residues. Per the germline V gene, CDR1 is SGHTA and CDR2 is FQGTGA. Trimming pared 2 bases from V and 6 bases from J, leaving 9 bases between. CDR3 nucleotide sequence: TGTGCCAGCAGCTTAGGACTGTTTGATACGCAGTATTTT. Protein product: CASSLGLFDTQYF.

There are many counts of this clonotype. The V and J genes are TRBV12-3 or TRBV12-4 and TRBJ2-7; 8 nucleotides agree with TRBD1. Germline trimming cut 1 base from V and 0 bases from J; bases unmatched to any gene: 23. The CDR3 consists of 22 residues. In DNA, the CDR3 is TGTGCCAGCAGTTTAGTTCTTCGGGTCAGTTCGGGACAGGTCTCCAGCTCCTACGAGCAGTACTTC. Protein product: CASSLVLRVSSGQVSSSYEQYF.

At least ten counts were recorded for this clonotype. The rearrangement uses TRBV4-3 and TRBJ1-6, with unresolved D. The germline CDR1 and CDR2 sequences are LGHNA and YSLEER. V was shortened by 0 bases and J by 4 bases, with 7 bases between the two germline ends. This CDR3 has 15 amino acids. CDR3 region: CASSQDPGYNSPLHF. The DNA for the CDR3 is TGCGCCAGCAGCCAAGACCCAGGATATAATTCACCCCTCCACTTT.

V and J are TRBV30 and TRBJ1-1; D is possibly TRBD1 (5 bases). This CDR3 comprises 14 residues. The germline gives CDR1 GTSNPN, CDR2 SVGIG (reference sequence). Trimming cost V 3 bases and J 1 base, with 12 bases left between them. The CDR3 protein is CAWSSGPRNTEAFF. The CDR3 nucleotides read TGTGCCTGGAGCTCGGGACCGAGGAACACTGAAGCTTTCTTT. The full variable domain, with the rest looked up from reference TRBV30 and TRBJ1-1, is SQTIHQWPATLVQPVGSPLSLECTVEGTSNPNLYWYRQAAGRGLQLLFYSVGIGQISSEVPQNLSASRPQDRQFILSSKKLLLSDSGFYLCAWSSGPRNTEAFFGQGTRLTVV.

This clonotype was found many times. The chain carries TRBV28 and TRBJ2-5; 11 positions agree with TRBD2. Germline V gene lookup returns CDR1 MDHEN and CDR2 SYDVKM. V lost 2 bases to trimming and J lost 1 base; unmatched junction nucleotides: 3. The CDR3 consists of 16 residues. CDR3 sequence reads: CASSLRLAGIQETQYF. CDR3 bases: TGTGCCAGCAGTTTAAGACTAGCGGGGATCCAAGAGACCCAGTACTTC.

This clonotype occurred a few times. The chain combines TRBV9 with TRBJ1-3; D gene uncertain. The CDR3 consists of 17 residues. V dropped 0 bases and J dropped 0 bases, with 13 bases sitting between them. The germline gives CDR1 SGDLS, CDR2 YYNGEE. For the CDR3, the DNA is TGTGCCAGCAGCGTAGGGCCCCGCGGGAGCTCTGGAAACACCATATATTTT. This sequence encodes CASSVGPRGSSGNTIYF.

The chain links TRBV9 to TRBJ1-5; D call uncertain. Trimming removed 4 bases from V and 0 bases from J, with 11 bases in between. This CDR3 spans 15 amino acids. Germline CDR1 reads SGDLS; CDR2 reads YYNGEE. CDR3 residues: CASSQTPYSNQPQHF. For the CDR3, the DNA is TGTGCCAGCAGCCAGACACCTTATAGCAATCAGCCCCAGCATTTT.

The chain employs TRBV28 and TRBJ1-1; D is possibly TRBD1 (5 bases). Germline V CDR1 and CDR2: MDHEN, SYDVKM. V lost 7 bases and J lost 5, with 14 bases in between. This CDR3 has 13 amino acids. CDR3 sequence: CASNRQGGTEAFF. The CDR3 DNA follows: TGTGCCAGCAATAGGCAGGGAGGGACTGAAGCTTTCTTT.

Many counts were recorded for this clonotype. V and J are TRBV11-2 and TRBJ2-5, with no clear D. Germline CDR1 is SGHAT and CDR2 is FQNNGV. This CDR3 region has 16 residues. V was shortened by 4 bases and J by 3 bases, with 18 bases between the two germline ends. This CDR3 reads CASSSPLKDAKETQYF. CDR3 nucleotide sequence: TGTGCCAGCAGCTCACCCTTGAAGGACGCTAAAGAGACCCAGTACTTC.